The 12 T cell receptor beta chains presented below share a single source sample, sequenced in a study of cytomegalovirus exposure and HLA in healthy donors. PCR involved 60 Vbeta and 13 Jbeta primers. Sequenced by immunoSEQ multiplex PCR; TCRdb stores in-frame clones only, minus some. The data show tens of thousands of clones, 65% to 70% seen once. What was sequenced was PBMCs. These TCRs come from a man aged 35-49 years in good health and CMV-seropositive.

The chain uses TRBV27 and TRBJ2-7; D is possibly TRBD1 (5 bases). Deletions cut 3 bases from V and 4 bases from J, with 13 bases between. The germline V gene has CDR1 MNHEY and CDR2 SMNVEV (reference sequence). The CDR3 spans 14 residues. CDR3 protein: CASSLEGALYEQYF. CDR3 nucleotide sequence: TGTGCCAGCAGTTTGGAAGGGGCCCTATACGAGCAGTACTTC.

This clone was counted between two and nine times. The chain combines TRBV4-1 with TRBJ2-5, with D possibly being TRBD2 (7 bases). The CDR3 runs to 16 residues. V was clipped by 1 base and J by 5 bases, with 17 bases between them. Germline-derived CDR1 and CDR2 are MGHRA and YSYEKL. In DNA form, the CDR3 reads TGCGCCAGCAGCCAAGGCCGGGGGGCCCCTTTCGAGACCCAGTACTTC. This codes for CASSQGRGAPFETQYF.

The rearrangement links TRBV5-6 to TRBJ2-1, with 8 bases identical to TRBD1. The CDR3 sequence is 14 residues long. Germline trimming cut 0 bases from V and 9 bases from J; bases unmatched to any gene: 5. In germline, CDR1 is SGHDT, CDR2 YYEEEE. In nucleotides, the CDR3 is TGTGCCAGCAGCTTGGGGACAGGGTTCGCTGAGCAGTTCTTC. It encodes CASSLGTGFAEQFF.

J is TRBJ2-3 and V is TRBV29-1; perhaps TRBD2 as D (6 bases). Germline lookup yields CDR1 SQVTM and CDR2 ANQGSEA. V was trimmed by 6 bases and J by 4 bases, leaving 17 bases between them. The CDR3 has 14 residues. The DNA for the CDR3 is TGCAGCGTCGAGGGACTTCCCGAGGCAGATACGCAGTATTTT. It encodes CSVEGLPEADTQYF.

CDR3 residues: CASSATPAVMNTEAFF. The CDR3 DNA sequence: TGTGCCAGCAGCGCAACTCCGGCGGTTATGAACACTGAAGCTTTCTTT. This chain connects TRBV7-9 to TRBJ1-1; D unclear. This CDR3 region has 16 residues. Trimming stripped 5 bases from V and 0 bases from J, with 16 bases between. Germline V gene lookup returns CDR1 SEHNR and CDR2 FQNEAQ (reference sequence).

This clone was detected only a few times. V and J are TRBV7-9 and TRBJ2-4, with D possibly matching TRBD1 (6 bases). The CDR3 has 14 amino acids. Trimming stripped 1 base from V and 8 bases from J, with 12 bases between. Germline CDR1 SEHNR, CDR2 FQNEAQ (reference sequence). CDR3 protein: CASSLEGVQDIQYF. Here the CDR3 DNA reads TGTGCCAGCAGCTTAGAGGGGGTACAGGACATTCAGTACTTC.

V is TRBV6-1 and J is TRBJ2-2, with a possible D match to TRBD1 (5 bases). CDR1 and CDR2 from the germline V gene are MNHNS and SASEGT. Trimming took 8 bases from V and 1 from J, leaving 11 bases between them. The CDR3 is 14 residues long. The CDR3 here is CASFRQQNTGELFF. The CDR3 coding sequence is TGTGCCAGCTTTAGACAGCAGAACACCGGGGAGCTGTTTTTT.

This clone has only a few counts. The chain has TRBV4-3 and TRBJ2-7; TRBD2 is a possible D gene (5 bases). CDR1 and CDR2 from the germline V gene are LGHNA and YSLEER. CDR3 length: 15 residues. The V and J ends lost 1 base and 5 bases respectively, with 15 bases between them. CDR3: CASSQVASSRNEQYF. As DNA, the CDR3 is TGCGCCAGCAGCCAAGTTGCTAGCAGTAGGAACGAGCAGTACTTC.

For the CDR3, the DNA is TGTGCCAGCAGCTTGCAACTAGCGGGGGGGCGAGATGAGCAGTTCTTC. Amino acid sequence: CASSLQLAGGRDEQFF. This chain connects TRBV5-4 to TRBJ2-1; 13 bases fit TRBD2. Trimming removed 1 base from V and 8 bases from J; junction bases left unmatched: 6. The CDR3 loop spans 16 amino acids. The germline gives CDR1 SGHNT, CDR2 YYREEE (reference sequence).

This chain connects TRBV7-9 to TRBJ2-7; D is uncertain. V was trimmed by 1 base and J by 6 bases, leaving 7 bases between them. This CDR3 region has 12 residues. The germline gives CDR1 SEHNR, CDR2 FQNEAQ (reference sequence). CDR3 DNA: TGTGCCAGCAGCTTAGGTGGCGGCGAGCAGTACTTC. The encoded protein is CASSLGGGEQYF.

The rearrangement links TRBV7-9 to TRBJ2-5; 12 bases fit TRBD1. The CDR3 loop spans 14 amino acids. Germline CDR1 and CDR2: SEHNR and FQNEAQ (reference sequence). V shed 6 bases and J 5 bases; nucleotides not matched to a gene: 4. The CDR3 reads CASRGQGAGETQYF. The CDR3 DNA follows: TGTGCCAGCAGGGGACAGGGGGCAGGGGAGACCCAGTACTTC. Combining the CDR3 with reference TRBV7-9 and TRBJ2-5 gives the whole variable domain DTGVSQNPRHKITKRGQNVTFRCDPISEHNRLYWYRQTLGQGPEFLTYFQNEAQLEKSRLLSDRFSAERPKGSFSTLEIQRTEQGDSAMYLCASRGQGAGETQYFGPGTRLLVL.

The rearrangement links TRBV27 to TRBJ2-3; possibly TRBD1 for D (6 bases). The length of the CDR3 is 16 residues. The germline V gene encodes CDR1 MNHEY and CDR2 SMNVEV (reference sequence). V lost 2 bases to trimming and J lost 4 bases, with 16 bases between them. CDR3 sequence reads: CASSLGYRVGADTQYF. The CDR3 region has the DNA TGTGCCAGCAGTTTAGGGTACAGGGTCGGGGCAGATACGCAGTATTTT.